The sequence of this T cell receptor beta chain was determined in a study of CXCR3-negative and CXCR3-positive naive CD8 T cells (dated by TCRdb to about 2019). Regarding the study in general: In total, around 140 million TRB reads were obtained, or roughly 1.5 +/- 0.3 million reads per library. TRBV-TRBJ cluster analysis included naive subsets from about five donors and memory cells from 3 donors. The diversity and physicochemical repertoire analyses included about a dozen donors pooled from two independent experiments.

TCRdb records NextSeq 550 as the sequencer. The Human TCR Profiling Kit (MiLaboratory) was used to make UMI-labeled 5' RACE TRB cDNA libraries. The full amount of extracted RNA was used for cDNA synthesis, and the full amount of resulting cDNA was used for PCR amplification. Libraries were prepared in parallel using an identical number of PCR cycles. Regarding the original processing steps: With a minimum of two reads required per UMI, MIGEC and MiXCR pulled out about 50,000 +/- 9,200 unique UMI-labeled TRB cDNA molecules from each library. On average, approximately 40,000 +/- 10,000 functional in-frame TRB CDR3 nucleotide clonotypes lacking stop codons were found per library. After downsampling to 5000 UMI-labeled TRB molecules per sample, diversity metrics, including normalized Shannon-Wiener and Chao1, were computed in VDJtools. Clonotype-size-weighted physicochemical properties of the central five CDR3 residues (interaction energy, strength, volume and Kidera factor 4) were computed in VDJtools. After reprocessing by TCRdb, each CDR3 protein sequence is one entry, and no DNA is given. These V and J calls rely on TCRdb rather than the paper's analysis. This sample's clone table shows about 140,000 distinct CDR3 sequences. The ten largest make up 0.4% to 0.5% of the sample.

Each CD8+ T cell subset was flow-sorted in triplicate, with 300,000 or so cells per subset placed directly into RLT lysis buffer. To exclude memory contaminants, naive CD8+ T cells were stringently defined as CD45RO-CCR7+CD27+CD95-. Standard density gradient centrifugation was used to isolate peripheral blood mononuclear cells from buffy coats. A FACSAria III was used to flow-sort naive CD8+ T cells into CXCR3-negative and CXCR3-positive populations. Total RNA was extracted from sorted cells with an RNeasy Mini Kit. Broad study findings and their caveats: Surface CD5, linked to self-reactivity in mice, was comparable between naive subsets; TCR interaction strength was therefore also inferred from TRB CDR3 physicochemical properties. Freshly isolated PBMCs were used for most assays because CXCR3 expression went down partially after cryopreservation. Comparably high repertoire diversity was found in both naive subsets, whereas much lower repertoire diversity was found in memory CD8+ T cells. TRBV-TRBJ usage was similar between naive CXCR3-negative and CXCR3-positive cells from the same donor, while memory cells showed distinct patterns. TRB CDR3s from CXCR3-positive naive cells showed higher hydrophobicity (lower Kidera factor 4), lower energy, and higher strength and volume indices than CXCR3-negative naive cells.

In regard to this clonotype: Its specific antigen is unknown.

Specimen: naive CXCR3+ CD8+ T cells from blood. This sample's cell subset or site label indicates: CD45RO-CCR7+CD27+CD95- naive CD8+ T cells expressing CXCR3 (TNR3+). This TCR was sampled from a human donor in good health. Some clones in this sample may be carry-over from other donors' samples.

The CDR3 here reads CASSPGTGLGKTQYF. Recombination connected TRBV7-8 to TRBJ2-5; without DNA, the TCRdb call of TRBD1 cannot be checked. Its CDR3 holds 15 amino acids, cysteine through phenylalanine. No DNA sequence was recorded. CDR1 SGHVS and CDR2 FQNEAQ were looked up in the germline V gene. With the rest looked up from the reference TRBV7-8 and TRBJ2-5 genes rather than sequenced, the full variable domain is GAGVSQSPRYKVAKRGQDVALRCDPISGHVSLFWYQQALGQGPEFLTYFQNEAQLDKSGLPSDRFFAERPEGSVSTLKIQRTQQEDSAVYLCASSPGTGLGKTQYFGPGTRLLVL.